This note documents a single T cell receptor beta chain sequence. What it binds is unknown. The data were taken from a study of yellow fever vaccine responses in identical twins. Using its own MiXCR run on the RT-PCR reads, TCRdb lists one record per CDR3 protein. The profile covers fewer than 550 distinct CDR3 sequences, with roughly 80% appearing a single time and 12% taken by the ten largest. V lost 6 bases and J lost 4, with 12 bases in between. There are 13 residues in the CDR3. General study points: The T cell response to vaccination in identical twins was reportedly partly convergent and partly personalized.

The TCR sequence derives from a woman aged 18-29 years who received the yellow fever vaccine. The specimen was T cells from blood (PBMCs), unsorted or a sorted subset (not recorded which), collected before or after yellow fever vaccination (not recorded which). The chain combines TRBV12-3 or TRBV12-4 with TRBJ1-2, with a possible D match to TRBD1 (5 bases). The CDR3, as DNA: TGTGCCAGCAGACAGACAGCGCCCTATGGCTACACCTTC. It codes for CASRQTAPYGYTF.